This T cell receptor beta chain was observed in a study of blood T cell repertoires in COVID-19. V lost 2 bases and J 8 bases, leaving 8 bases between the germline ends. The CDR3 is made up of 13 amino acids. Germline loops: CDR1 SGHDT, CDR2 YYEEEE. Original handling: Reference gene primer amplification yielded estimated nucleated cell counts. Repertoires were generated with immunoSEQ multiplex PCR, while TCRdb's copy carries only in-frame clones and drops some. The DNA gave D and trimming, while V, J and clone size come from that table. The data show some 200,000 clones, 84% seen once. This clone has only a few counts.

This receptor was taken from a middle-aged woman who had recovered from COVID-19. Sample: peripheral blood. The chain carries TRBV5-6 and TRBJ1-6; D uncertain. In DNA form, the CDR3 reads TGTGCCAGCAGCTTAACGGAGGATTCACCCCTCCACTTT. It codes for CASSLTEDSPLHF.